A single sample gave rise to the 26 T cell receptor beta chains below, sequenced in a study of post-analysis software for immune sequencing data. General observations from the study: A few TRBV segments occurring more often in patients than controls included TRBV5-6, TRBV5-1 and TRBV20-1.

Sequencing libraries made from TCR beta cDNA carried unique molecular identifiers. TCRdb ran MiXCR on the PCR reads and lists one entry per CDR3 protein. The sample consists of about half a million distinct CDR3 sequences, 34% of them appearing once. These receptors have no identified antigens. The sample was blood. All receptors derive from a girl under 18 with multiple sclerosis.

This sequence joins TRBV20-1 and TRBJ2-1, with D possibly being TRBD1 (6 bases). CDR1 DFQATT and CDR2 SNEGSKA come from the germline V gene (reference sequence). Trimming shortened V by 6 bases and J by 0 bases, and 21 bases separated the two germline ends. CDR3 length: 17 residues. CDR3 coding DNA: TGCAGTGCCAGGGGTCTAAAGATCGGTAGCTCCTACAATGAGCAGTTCTTC. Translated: CSARGLKIGSSYNEQFF.

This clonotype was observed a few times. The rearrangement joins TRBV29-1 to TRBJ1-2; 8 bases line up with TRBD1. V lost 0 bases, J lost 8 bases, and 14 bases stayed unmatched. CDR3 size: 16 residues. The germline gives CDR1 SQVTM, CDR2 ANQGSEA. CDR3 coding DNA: TGCAGCGTTGAAGAGGTCGGACAGGGATTGATTGAAGGCTACACCTTC. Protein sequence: CSVEEVGQGLIEGYTF.

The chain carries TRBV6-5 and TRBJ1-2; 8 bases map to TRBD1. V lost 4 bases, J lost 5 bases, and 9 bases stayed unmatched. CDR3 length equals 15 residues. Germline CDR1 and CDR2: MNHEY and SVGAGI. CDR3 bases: TGTGCCAGCAGTTTGGGGGGGACAGGATCTTATGGCTACACCTTC. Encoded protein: CASSLGGTGSYGYTF.

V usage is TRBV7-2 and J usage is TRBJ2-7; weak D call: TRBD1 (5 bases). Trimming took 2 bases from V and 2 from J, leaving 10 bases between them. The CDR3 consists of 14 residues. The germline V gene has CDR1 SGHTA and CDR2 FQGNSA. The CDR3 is CASSLFDRAYEQYF. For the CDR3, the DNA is TGTGCCAGCAGCTTATTCGACAGAGCCTACGAGCAGTACTTC.

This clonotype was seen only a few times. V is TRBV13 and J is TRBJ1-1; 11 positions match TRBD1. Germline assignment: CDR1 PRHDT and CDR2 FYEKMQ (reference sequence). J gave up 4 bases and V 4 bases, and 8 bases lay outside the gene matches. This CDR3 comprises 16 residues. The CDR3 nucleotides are TGTGCCAGCAGCTATTCCGGACAGGGGGCAATCACTGAAGCTTTCTTT. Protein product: CASSYSGQGAITEAFF.

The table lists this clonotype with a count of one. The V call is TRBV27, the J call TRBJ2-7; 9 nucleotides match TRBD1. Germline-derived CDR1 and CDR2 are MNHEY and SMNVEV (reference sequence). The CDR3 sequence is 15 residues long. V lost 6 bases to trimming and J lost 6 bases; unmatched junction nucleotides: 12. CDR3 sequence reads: CASRGSGTGTGEQYF. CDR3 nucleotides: TGTGCCAGCAGAGGAAGCGGGACAGGGACCGGCGAGCAGTACTTC.

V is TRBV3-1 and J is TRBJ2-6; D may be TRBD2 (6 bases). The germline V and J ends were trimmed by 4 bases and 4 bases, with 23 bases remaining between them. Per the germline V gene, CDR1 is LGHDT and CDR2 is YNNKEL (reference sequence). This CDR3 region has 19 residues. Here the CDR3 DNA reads TGTGCCAGCAGCCCCCGTGGCGGGACCTCACCATCGGGGGCCAACGTCCTGACTTTC. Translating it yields CASSPRGGTSPSGANVLTF.

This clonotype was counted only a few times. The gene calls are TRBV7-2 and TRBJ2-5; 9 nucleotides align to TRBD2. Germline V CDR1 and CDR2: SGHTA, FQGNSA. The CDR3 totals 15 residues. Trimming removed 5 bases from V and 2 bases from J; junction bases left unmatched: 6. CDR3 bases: TGTGCCAGCAGCAGACTAGCGGTGGGACAAGAGACCCAGTACTTC. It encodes CASSRLAVGQETQYF.

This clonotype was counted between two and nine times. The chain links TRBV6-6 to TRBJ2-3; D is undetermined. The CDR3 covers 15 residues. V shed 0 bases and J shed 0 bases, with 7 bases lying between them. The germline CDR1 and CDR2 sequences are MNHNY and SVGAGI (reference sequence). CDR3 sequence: CASSYSKTSTDTQYF. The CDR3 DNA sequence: TGTGCCAGCAGTTACTCGAAGACCAGCACAGATACGCAGTATTTT.

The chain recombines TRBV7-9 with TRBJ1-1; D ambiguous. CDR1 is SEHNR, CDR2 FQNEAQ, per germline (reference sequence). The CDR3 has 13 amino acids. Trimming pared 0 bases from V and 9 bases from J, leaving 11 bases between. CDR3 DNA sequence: TGTGCCAGCAGCTTAGCCGGAACCAGACAAGCTTTCTTT. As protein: CASSLAGTRQAFF.

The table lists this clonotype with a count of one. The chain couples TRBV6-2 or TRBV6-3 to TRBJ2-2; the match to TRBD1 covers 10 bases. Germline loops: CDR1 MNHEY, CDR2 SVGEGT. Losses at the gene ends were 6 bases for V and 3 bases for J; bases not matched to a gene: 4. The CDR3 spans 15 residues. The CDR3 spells CASSSGTGDTGELFF. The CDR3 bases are TGTGCCAGCAGCTCCGGGACAGGGGACACCGGGGAGCTGTTTTTT.

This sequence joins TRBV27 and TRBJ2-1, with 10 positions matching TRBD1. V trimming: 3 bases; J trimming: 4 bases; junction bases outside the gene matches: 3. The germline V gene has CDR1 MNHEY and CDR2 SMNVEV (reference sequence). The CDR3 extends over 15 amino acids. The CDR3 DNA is TGTGCCAGCAGTTTGTCGGGACAGGGGTACAATGAGCAGTTCTTC. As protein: CASSLSGQGYNEQFF.

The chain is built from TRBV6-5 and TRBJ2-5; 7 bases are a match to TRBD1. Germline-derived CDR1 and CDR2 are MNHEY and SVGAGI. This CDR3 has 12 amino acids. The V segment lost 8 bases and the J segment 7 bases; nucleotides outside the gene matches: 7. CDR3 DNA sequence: TGTGCCAGCGGCAGGGGGAGAGGGACCCAGTACTTC. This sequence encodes CASGRGRGTQYF.

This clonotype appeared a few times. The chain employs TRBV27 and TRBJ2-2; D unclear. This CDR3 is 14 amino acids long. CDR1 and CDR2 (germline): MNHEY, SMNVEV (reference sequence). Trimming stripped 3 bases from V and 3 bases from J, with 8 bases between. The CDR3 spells CASSLNSYTGELFF. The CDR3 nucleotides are TGTGCCAGCAGTTTGAACAGCTACACCGGGGAGCTGTTTTTT.

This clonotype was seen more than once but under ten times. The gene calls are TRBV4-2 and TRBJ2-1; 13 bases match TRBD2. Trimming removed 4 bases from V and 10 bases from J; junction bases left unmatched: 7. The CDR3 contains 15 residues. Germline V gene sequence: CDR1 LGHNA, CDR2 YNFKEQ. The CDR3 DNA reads TGTGCCAGCAGCCTCAGCACTAGCGGGGGGGCCGAGCAGTTCTTC. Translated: CASSLSTSGGAEQFF.

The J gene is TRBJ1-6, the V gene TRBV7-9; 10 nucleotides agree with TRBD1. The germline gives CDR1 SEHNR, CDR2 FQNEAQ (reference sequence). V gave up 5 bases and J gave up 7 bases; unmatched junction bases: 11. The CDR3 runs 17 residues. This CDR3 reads CASSNFRDRGGNSPLHF. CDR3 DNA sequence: TGTGCCAGCAGCAACTTCCGGGACAGGGGAGGGAATTCACCCCTCCACTTT.

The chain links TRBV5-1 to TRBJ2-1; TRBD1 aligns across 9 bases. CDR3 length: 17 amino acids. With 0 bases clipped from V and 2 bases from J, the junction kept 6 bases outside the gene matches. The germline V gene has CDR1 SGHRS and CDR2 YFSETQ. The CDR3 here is CASSLVWGTGTYNEQFF. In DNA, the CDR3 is TGCGCCAGCAGCTTGGTATGGGGGACAGGGACCTACAATGAGCAGTTCTTC.

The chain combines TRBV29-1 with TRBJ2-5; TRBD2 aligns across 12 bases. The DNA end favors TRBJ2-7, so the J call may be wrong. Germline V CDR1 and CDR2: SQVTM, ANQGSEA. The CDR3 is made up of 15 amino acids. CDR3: CSVESLAGGFYEQYF. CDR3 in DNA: TGCAGCGTTGAATCCCTAGCGGGAGGGTTCTACGAGCAGTACTTC.

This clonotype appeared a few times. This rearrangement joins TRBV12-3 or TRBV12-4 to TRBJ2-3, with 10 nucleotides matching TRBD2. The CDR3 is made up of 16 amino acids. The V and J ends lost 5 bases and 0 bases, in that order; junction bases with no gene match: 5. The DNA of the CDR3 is TGTGCCAGCAGTCCCGGGACTAGCGCCAGCACAGATACGCAGTATTTT. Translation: CASSPGTSASTDTQYF.

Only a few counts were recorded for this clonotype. In DNA, the CDR3 is TGTGCCATCAGCTCCACCGGGACAGATAATTCACCCCTCCACTTT. It is translated as CAISSTGTDNSPLHF. The rearrangement joins TRBV10-3 to TRBJ1-6, with 7 positions matching TRBD1. Trimming at V came to 6 bases and at J to 5 bases, leaving 7 bases not matched to a gene. Germline V lookup: CDR1 ENHRY, CDR2 SYGVKD. The CDR3 sequence is 15 residues long.

The CDR3 sequence is CASSYSASWETQYF. DNA for the CDR3: TGTGCCAGCAGTTACTCAGCCTCTTGGGAGACCCAGTACTTC. This chain connects TRBV6-5 to TRBJ2-7; D remains ambiguous. The assigned J gene may be wrong: the sequence end matches TRBJ2-5 better. The germline gives CDR1 MNHEY, CDR2 SVGAGI. CDR3 length: 14 amino acids.

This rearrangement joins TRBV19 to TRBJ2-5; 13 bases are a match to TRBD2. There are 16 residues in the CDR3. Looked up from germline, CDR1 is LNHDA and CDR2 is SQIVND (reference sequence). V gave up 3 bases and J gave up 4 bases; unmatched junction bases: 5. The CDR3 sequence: CASSIWTSGGRETQYF. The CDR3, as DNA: TGTGCCAGTAGTATTTGGACTAGCGGGGGAAGAGAGACCCAGTACTTC.

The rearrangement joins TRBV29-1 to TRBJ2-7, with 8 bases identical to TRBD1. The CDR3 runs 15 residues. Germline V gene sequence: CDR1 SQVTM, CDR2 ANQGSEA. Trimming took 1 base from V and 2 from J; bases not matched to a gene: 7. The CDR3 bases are TGCAGCGTTGAAGGCAGGGGGCTCGGGACCTACGAGCAGTACTTC. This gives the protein CSVEGRGLGTYEQYF.

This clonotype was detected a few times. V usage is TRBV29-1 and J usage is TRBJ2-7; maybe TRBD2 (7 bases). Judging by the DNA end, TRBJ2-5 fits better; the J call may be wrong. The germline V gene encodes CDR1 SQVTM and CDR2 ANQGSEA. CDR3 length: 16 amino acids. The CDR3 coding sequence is TGCAGCGTTGAAGATCCTACGGGGGGCTTCCAAGAGACCCAGTACTTC. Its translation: CSVEDPTGGFQETQYF.

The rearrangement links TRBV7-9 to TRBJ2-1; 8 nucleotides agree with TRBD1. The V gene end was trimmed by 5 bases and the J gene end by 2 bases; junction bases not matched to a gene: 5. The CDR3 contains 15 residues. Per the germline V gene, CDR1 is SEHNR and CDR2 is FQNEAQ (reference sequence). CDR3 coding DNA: TGTGCCAGCAGCCCACAGGGGGTAACCTACAATGAGCAGTTCTTC. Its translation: CASSPQGVTYNEQFF.

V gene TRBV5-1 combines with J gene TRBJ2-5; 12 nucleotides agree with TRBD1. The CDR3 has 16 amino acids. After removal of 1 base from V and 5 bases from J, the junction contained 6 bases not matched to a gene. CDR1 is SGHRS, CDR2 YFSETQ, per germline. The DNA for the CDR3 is TGCGCCAGCAGCTTGTACGGGACAGGGGGCGCGGAGACCCAGTACTTC. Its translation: CASSLYGTGGAETQYF.